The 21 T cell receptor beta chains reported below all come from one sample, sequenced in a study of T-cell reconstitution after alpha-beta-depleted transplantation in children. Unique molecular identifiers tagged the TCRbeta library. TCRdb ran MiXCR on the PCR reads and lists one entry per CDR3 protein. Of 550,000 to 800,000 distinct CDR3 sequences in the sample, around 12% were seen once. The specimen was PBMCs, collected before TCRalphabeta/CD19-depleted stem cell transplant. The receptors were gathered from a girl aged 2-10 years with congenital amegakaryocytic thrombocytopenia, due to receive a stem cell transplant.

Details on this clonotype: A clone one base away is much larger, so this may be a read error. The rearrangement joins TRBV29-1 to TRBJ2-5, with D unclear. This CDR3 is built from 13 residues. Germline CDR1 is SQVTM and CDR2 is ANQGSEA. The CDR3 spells CSFDVGNQETQYF. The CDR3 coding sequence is TGCAGCTTTGACGTAGGGAACCAAGAGACCCAGTACTTC. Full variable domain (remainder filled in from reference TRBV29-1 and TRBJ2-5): SAVISQKPSRDICQRGTSLTIQCQVDSQVTMMFWYRQQPGQSLTLIATANQGSEATYESGFVIDKFPISRPNLTFSTLTVSNMSPEDSSIYLCSFDVGNQETQYFGPGTRLLVL.

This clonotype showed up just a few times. The CDR3 reads CASGNSGGLEQYF. The CDR3 DNA sequence: TGCGCCAGCGGCAACTCGGGAGGGCTGGAGCAGTACTTC. V and J are TRBV4-1 and TRBJ2-7; TRBD2 aligns across 8 bases. Germline V CDR1 and CDR2: MGHRA, YSYEKL. The CDR3 loop spans 13 amino acids. J gave up 7 bases and V 8 bases, and 10 bases lay outside the gene matches.

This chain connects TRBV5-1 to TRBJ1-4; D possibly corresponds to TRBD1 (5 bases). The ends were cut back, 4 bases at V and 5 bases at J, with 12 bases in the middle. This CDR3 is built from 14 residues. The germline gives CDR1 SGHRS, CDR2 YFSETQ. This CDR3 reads CASSAGTANEKLFF. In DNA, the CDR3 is TGCGCCAGCAGCGCCGGGACGGCGAATGAAAAACTGTTTTTT.

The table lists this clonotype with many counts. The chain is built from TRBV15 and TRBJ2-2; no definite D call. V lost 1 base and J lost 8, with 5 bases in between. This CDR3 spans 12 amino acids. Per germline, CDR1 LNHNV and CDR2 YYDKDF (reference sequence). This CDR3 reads CATSRALGELFF. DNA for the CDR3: TGTGCCACCAGCAGAGCCCTTGGGGAGCTGTTTTTT.

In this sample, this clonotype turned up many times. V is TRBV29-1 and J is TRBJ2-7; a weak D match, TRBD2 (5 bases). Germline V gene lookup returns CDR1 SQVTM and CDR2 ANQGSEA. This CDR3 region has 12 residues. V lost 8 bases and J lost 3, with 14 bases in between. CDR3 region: CSFSRDDYEQYF. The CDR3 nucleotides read TGCAGCTTCTCCCGGGATGACTACGAGCAGTACTTC.

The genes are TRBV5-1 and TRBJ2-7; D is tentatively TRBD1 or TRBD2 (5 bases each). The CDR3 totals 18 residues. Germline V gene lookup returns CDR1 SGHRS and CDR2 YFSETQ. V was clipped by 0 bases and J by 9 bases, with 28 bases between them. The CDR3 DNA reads TGCGCCAGCAGCTTGGAAGCCTCCAATGGGGGTATCCTACGAGGGCAGTACTTC. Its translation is CASSLEASNGGILRGQYF.

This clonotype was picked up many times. The CDR3 is CASSLTGSNEKLFF. Written as DNA, the CDR3 is TGTGCCAGCAGCCTTACAGGGTCTAATGAAAAACTGTTTTTT. V gene TRBV7-8 combines with J gene TRBJ1-4; D possibly corresponds to TRBD1 (6 bases). Trimming removed 5 bases at V and 3 bases at J, with 10 bases between. From germline, CDR1 is SGHVS and CDR2 FQNEAQ. The CDR3 consists of 14 residues.

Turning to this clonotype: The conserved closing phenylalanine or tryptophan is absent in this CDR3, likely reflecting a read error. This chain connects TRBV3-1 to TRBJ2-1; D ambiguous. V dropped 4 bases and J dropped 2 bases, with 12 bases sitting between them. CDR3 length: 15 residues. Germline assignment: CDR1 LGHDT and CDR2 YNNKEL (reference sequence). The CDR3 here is CASSPLPETYNEQFI. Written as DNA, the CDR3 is TGTGCCAGCAGCCCACTCCCGGAAACCTACAATGAGCAGTTCATC.

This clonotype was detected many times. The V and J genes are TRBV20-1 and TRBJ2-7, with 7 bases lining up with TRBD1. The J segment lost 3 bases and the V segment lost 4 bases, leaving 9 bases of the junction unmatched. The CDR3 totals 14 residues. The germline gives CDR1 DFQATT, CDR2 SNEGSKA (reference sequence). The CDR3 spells CSAIRQGGGYEQYF. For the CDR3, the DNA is TGCAGTGCTATCCGACAGGGCGGCGGCTACGAGCAGTACTTC.

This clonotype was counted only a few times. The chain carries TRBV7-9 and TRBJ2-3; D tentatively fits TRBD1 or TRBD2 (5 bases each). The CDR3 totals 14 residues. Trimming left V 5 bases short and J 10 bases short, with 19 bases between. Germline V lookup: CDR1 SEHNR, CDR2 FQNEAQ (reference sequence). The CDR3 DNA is TGTGCCAGCAGCCCCGGGACCGAAGCCGTTGCGCAGTATTTT. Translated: CASSPGTEAVAQYF.

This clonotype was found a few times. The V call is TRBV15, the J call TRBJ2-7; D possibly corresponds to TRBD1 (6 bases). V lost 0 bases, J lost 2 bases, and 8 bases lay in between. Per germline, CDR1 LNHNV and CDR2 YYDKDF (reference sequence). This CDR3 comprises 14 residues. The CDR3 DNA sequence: TGTGCCACCAGCAGAGAAGGGGGTCCCTACGAGCAGTACTTC. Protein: CATSREGGPYEQYF.

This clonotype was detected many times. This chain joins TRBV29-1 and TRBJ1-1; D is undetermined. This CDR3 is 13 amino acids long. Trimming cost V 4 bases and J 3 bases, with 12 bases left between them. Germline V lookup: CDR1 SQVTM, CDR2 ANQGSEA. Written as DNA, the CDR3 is TGCAGCGTTGTAGGGAAGACCCACACTGAAGCTTTCTTT. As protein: CSVVGKTHTEAFF.

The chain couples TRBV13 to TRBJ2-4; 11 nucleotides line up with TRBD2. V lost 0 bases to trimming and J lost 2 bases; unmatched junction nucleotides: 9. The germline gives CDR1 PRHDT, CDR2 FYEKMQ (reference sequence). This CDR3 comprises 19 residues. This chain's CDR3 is CASSLGLAGVGVSKNIQYF. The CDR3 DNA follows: TGTGCCAGCAGCTTAGGACTAGCGGGAGTGGGTGTGTCCAAAAACATTCAGTACTTC.

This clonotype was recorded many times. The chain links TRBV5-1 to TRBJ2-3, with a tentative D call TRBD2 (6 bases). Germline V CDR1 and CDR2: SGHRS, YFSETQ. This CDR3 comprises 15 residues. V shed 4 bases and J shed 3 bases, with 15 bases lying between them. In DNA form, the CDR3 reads TGCGCCAGCAGCCTAGCGACTAGGGAAACAGATACGCAGTATTTT. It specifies CASSLATRETDTQYF.

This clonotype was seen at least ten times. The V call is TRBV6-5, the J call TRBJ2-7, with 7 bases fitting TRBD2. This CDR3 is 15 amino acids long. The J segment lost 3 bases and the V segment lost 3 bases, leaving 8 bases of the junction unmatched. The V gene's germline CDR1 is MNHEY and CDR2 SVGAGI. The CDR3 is CASSYLGTTIYEQYF. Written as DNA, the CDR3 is TGTGCCAGCAGTTATTTAGGGACTACCATCTACGAGCAGTACTTC.

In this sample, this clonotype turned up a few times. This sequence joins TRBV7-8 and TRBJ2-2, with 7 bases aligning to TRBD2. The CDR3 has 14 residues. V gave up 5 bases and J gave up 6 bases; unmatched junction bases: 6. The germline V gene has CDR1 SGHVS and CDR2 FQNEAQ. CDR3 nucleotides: TGTGCCAGCAGCACCCCCCGGGGGGCCGGGGAGCTGTTTTTT. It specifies CASSTPRGAGELFF.

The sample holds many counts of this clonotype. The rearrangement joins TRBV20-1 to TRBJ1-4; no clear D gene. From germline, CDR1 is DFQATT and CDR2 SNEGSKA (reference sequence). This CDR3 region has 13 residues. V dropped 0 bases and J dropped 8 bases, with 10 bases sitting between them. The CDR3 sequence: CSARDVGFEKLFF. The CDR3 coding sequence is TGCAGTGCTAGAGATGTAGGCTTCGAAAAACTGTTTTTT.

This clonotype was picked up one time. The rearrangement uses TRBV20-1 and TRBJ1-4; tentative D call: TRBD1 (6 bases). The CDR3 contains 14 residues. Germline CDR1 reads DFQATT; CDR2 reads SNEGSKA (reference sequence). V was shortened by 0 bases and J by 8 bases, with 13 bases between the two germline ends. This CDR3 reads CSAREGRGGEKLFF. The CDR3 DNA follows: TGCAGTGCTAGAGAGGGCAGGGGAGGCGAAAAACTGTTTTTT.

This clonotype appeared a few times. In nucleotides, the CDR3 is TGTGCCAGCACGCAGATCTACAATGAGCAGTTCTTC. Protein: CASTQIYNEQFF. The chain has TRBV6-1 and TRBJ2-1; D call uncertain. This CDR3 has 12 residues. Germline loops: CDR1 MNHNS, CDR2 SASEGT. Trimming took 7 bases from V and 3 from J, leaving 7 bases between them.

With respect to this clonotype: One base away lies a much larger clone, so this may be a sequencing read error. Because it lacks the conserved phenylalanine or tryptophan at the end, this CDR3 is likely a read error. The CDR3 loop reads CWFRRPKFEYEQYY. The CDR3 DNA reads as TGCTGGTTCCGCCGGCCTAAGTTTGAATACGAGCAGTACTAC. V gene TRBV29-1 combines with J gene TRBJ2-7, with D unclear. The CDR3 sequence is 14 residues long. The V gene's germline CDR1 is SQVTM and CDR2 ANQGSEA.

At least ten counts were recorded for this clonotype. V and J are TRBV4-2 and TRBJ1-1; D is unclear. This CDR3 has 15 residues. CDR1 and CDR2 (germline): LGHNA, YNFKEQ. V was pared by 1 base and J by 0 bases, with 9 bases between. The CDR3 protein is CASSQVANMNTEAFF. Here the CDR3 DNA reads TGTGCCAGCAGCCAAGTTGCGAACATGAACACTGAAGCTTTCTTT.